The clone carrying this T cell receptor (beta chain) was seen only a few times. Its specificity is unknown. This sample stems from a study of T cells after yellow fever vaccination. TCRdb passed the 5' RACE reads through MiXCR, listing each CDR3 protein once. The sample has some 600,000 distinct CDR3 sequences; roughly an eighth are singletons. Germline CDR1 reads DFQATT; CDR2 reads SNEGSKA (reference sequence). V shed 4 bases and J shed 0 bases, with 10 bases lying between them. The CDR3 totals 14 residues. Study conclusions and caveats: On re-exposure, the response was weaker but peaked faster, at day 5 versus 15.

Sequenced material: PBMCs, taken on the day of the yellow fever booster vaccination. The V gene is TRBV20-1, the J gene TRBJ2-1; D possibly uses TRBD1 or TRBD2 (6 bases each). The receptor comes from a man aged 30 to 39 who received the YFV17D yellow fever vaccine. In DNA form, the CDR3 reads TGCAGTGCTAAGGGGGGTGGCTCCTACAATGAGCAGTTCTTC. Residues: CSAKGGGSYNEQFF.